Below, 17 T cell receptor beta chains from the same sample are listed, as sequenced in a study of blood T cell repertoires in COVID-19. Profiling relied on immunoSEQ multiplex PCR, and the TCRdb table lists in-frame clones only, not all of them. The table shows around 160,000 clones, with over 75% occurring only once. What was sequenced was peripheral blood. These TCRs come from a man aged 60 to 69 with active or convalescent COVID-19.

In its sample, this clone was seen a few times. The chain couples TRBV24-1 to TRBJ2-1; 10 bases match TRBD1. After removal of 0 bases from V and 7 bases from J, the junction contained 5 bases not matched to a gene. Germline values: CDR1 KGHDR, CDR2 SFDVKD. This CDR3 contains 16 residues. The CDR3 spells CATSDLQTGGRNEQFF. DNA of the CDR3: TGTGCCACCAGTGATTTGCAGACAGGGGGCCGGAATGAGCAGTTCTTC.

V gene TRBV12-2 combines with J gene TRBJ2-7; the DNA was not compared with TRBD2, the D call given in the table. TRBV12-2 constitutes a pseudogene. The CDR3 is 17 amino acids. For the CDR3, the DNA is TGTGCAAGTCGCCAGGGACTAGCGGGAGGGCCGTCCTACGAGCAGTACTTC. It encodes CASRQGLAGGPSYEQYF.

CDR3 protein: CASSLRLAGGYEQYF. The DNA for the CDR3 is TGTGCCAGCAGTTTAAGACTAGCGGGAGGCTACGAGCAGTACTTC. The chain recombines TRBV27 with TRBJ2-7, with 13 bases lining up with TRBD2. Losses at the gene ends were 2 bases for V and 3 bases for J; bases not matched to a gene: 1. This CDR3 comprises 15 residues. From germline, CDR1 is MNHEY and CDR2 SMNVEV (reference sequence).

In this sample, this clone turned up a few times. The rearrangement links TRBV6-2 or TRBV6-3 to TRBJ2-7, with 13 bases lining up with TRBD2. The J segment lost 0 bases and the V segment lost 3 bases, leaving 5 bases of the junction unmatched. The germline V gene has CDR1 MNHEY and CDR2 SVGEGT. CDR3 length equals 17 residues. The CDR3 bases are TGTGCCAGCAGTTATTCGACTAGCGGGAGGTACTCCTACGAGCAGTACTTC. Translated: CASSYSTSGRYSYEQYF.

The rearrangement uses TRBV6-4 and TRBJ1-2, with 10 bases matching TRBD1. Germline V CDR1 and CDR2: MRHNA, SNTAGT. CDR3 length: 16 amino acids. With 6 bases clipped from V and 7 bases from J, the junction kept 14 bases outside the gene matches. The CDR3 DNA sequence: TGTGCCAGCAGCCCCCTTTGGACAGGGGGAAAGGGTGGCTACACCTTC. Protein: CASSPLWTGGKGGYTF.

The CDR3 loop reads CASSPIRGVYGYTF. The DNA for the CDR3 is TGTGCCAGCAGCCCTATCCGGGGGGTCTATGGCTACACCTTC. The V gene is TRBV4-2, the J gene TRBJ1-2; D is possibly TRBD1 (5 bases). The germline CDR1 and CDR2 sequences are LGHNA and YNFKEQ. Trimming stripped 4 bases from V and 4 bases from J, with 13 bases between. This CDR3 comprises 14 residues.

This clone was observed a single time. The chain recombines TRBV9 with TRBJ2-5; D is unresolved. V lost 3 bases and J 1 base, leaving 10 bases between the germline ends. The CDR3 extends over 14 amino acids. CDR1 and CDR2 from the germline V gene are SGDLS and YYNGEE. The CDR3 nucleotides are TGTGCCAGCAGCGCCGCGATGTTCCAAGAGACCCAGTACTTC. This sequence encodes CASSAAMFQETQYF.

This clone was found once. The V gene is TRBV30, the J gene TRBJ1-5; no clear D gene. V lost 2 bases, J lost 3 bases, and 5 bases lay in between. CDR3 length: 12 amino acids. Per germline, CDR1 GTSNPN and CDR2 SVGIG (reference sequence). The CDR3 here is CAWSLNNQPQHF. DNA for the CDR3: TGTGCCTGGAGTCTAAACAATCAGCCCCAGCATTTT.

Many counts were recorded for this clone. The chain joins TRBV7-6 to TRBJ1-5; D might be TRBD1 (5 bases). The V end lost 5 bases, the J end lost 0 bases, and 17 bases lay between the germline ends. CDR3 length: 17 residues. Germline V gives CDR1 SGHVS, CDR2 FNYEAQ. CDR3 protein: CASSPQGGTYSNQPQHF. The CDR3 DNA follows: TGTGCCAGCAGCCCACAAGGCGGGACCTATAGCAATCAGCCCCAGCATTTT.

The rearrangement uses TRBV18 and TRBJ1-3; 8 nucleotides line up with TRBD1. Trimming at V came to 3 bases and at J to 0 bases, leaving 10 bases not matched to a gene. The CDR3 runs 18 residues. The germline gives CDR1 KGHSH, CDR2 LQKENI. The CDR3 DNA sequence: TGTGCCAGCTCACCCCGGGTCCAGGGACAGGCCTCTGGAAACACCATATATTTT. As protein: CASSPRVQGQASGNTIYF. Full variable domain (rest looked up from reference TRBV18 and TRBJ1-3): NAGVMQNPRHLVRRRGQEARLRCSPMKGHSHVYWYRQLPEEGLKFMVYLQKENIIDESGMPKERFSAEFPKEGPSILRIQQVVRGDSAAYFCASSPRVQGQASGNTIYFGEGSWLTVV.

The gene calls are TRBV15 and TRBJ2-7; perhaps TRBD2 as D (5 bases). V dropped 0 bases and J dropped 0 bases, with 15 bases sitting between them. Germline V lookup: CDR1 LNHNV, CDR2 YYDKDF (reference sequence). The CDR3 has 17 residues. CDR3 nucleotides: TGTGCCACCAGCAGAGATCGAAGAGCGGCCAGCTCCTACGAGCAGTACTTC. As protein: CATSRDRRAASSYEQYF.

This chain joins TRBV7-2 and TRBJ2-3, with D possibly being TRBD1 (6 bases). CDR1 and CDR2 (germline): SGHTA, FQGNSA. Trimming stripped 5 bases from V and 6 bases from J, with 18 bases between. This CDR3 has 15 residues. CDR3 region: CASSLDRFGIDTQYF. CDR3 DNA sequence: TGTGCCAGCAGCCTCGACAGGTTCGGTATTGATACGCAGTATTTT. Together with reference TRBV7-2 and TRBJ2-3, the CDR3 gives the full variable domain: GAGVSQSPSNKVTEKGKDVELRCDPISGHTALYWYRQSLGQGLEFLIYFQGNSAPDKSGLPSDRFSAERTGGSVSTLTIQRTQQEDSAVYLCASSLDRFGIDTQYFGPGTRLTVL.

The chain's CDR3 is CASSPSGTGGSGGYTF. CDR3 nucleotide sequence: TGTGCCAGCAGCCCCTCCGGGACAGGGGGTTCGGGTGGCTACACCTTC. V usage is TRBV7-3 and J usage is TRBJ1-2; 11 bases map to TRBD1. V was clipped by 5 bases and J by 7 bases; unmatched bases: 12. The CDR3 totals 16 residues. Germline CDR1 SGHTA, CDR2 FQGTGA.

The CDR3 DNA reads as TGTGCCAGCAGCTTGGAAGGGACTAGCGGGAGAAGAGAGACCCAGTACTTC. Translated: CASSLEGTSGRRETQYF. The gene calls are TRBV5-4 and TRBJ2-5; 14 bases fit TRBD2. The CDR3 has 17 amino acids. Germline CDR1 is SGHNT and CDR2 is YYREEE (reference sequence). The J segment lost 4 bases and the V segment lost 0 bases, leaving 5 bases of the junction unmatched.

The chain recombines TRBV28 with TRBJ1-1; a possible D gene is TRBD1 (5 bases). This CDR3 spans 14 amino acids. Germline CDR1 is MDHEN and CDR2 is SYDVKM. V lost 5 bases, J lost 1 base, and 11 bases lay in between. This CDR3 reads CASSIPRENTEAFF. In nucleotides, the CDR3 is TGTGCCAGCAGTATTCCCAGGGAGAACACTGAAGCTTTCTTT.

This chain links TRBV5-1 with TRBJ1-6, with D maybe TRBD1 (6 bases). CDR3 length equals 15 residues. Trimming removed 1 base from V and 8 bases from J, with 13 bases in between. Looked up from germline, CDR1 is SGHRS and CDR2 is YFSETQ. The CDR3 sequence is CASSLRSGGDSPLHF. The DNA for the CDR3 is TGCGCCAGCAGCTTGAGGTCTGGGGGCGATTCACCCCTCCACTTT.

The V and J genes are TRBV3-1 (or the pseudogene TRBV3-2) and TRBJ1-1; D is ambiguous. Germline values: CDR1 LGHDT, CDR2 YNNKEL (reference sequence). Deletions cut 0 bases from V and 3 bases from J, with 8 bases between. The CDR3 is made up of 14 amino acids. The CDR3 sequence is CASSQDSGDTEAFF. The CDR3 DNA reads TGTGCCAGCAGCCAAGACAGCGGGGACACTGAAGCTTTCTTT.